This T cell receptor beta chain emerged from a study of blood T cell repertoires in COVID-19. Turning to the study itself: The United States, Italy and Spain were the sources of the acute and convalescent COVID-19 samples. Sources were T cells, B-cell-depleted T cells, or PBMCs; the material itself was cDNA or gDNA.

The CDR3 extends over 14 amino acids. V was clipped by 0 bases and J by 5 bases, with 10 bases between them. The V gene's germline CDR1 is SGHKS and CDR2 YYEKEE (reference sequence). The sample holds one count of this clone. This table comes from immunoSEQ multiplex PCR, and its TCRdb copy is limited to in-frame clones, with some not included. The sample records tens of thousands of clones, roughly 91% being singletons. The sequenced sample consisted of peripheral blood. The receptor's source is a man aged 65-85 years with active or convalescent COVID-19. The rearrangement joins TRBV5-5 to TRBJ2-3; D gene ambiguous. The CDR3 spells CASSLVDTQDTQYF. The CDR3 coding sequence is TGTGCCAGCAGCTTGGTAGACACACAAGATACGCAGTATTTT.